This T cell receptor beta chain was sequenced for a study of blood T cells in healthy people across ages. Study results and caveats: Nothing was known about donor CMV status, and this possibly confounded expanded clonotype changes. Among long-lived donors, naive CD4+ cells were more numerous and diversity higher than in aged donors. A strong correlation was found between TCR beta diversity and the percentage of naive T cells.

This clonotype was counted only a few times. Antigen unknown. It was with a sample-barcoded 5' primer and a J-beta primer mix that a second PCR of roughly 7 to 11 cycles was run. MiXCR, run by TCRdb on the 5' RACE reads, gives a single entry per CDR3 protein. The table shows hundreds of thousands of distinct CDR3 sequences, with 58% occurring only once. The CDR3 is made up of 15 amino acids. Trimming took 0 bases from V and 3 from J, leaving 12 bases between them. Germline V gene sequence: CDR1 SGHRS, CDR2 YFSETQ. This chain connects TRBV5-1 to TRBJ1-1, with a tentative D call TRBD1 (5 bases). Sequenced sample: blood. This TCR was recovered from a man in his fifties or sixties in good health. The CDR3 nucleotides are TGCGCCAGCAGCTTGGCCGGGGGGTTGGACACTGAAGCTTTCTTT. Amino acid sequence: CASSLAGGLDTEAFF.